This TCR beta chain was documented in a study of blood T cells in healthy people across ages. The V end lost 5 bases, the J end lost 1 base, and 35 bases lay between the germline ends. CDR3 length equals 22 residues. Germline V gene sequence: CDR1 SGHAT, CDR2 FQDESV (reference sequence). Alongside a J-beta primer mix, a sample-barcoded 5' primer served in a second PCR lasting roughly 7 to 12 cycles. Using its own MiXCR run on the 5' RACE reads, TCRdb lists one record per CDR3 protein. This table holds over 950,000 distinct CDR3 sequences, roughly two fifths found once. Sample: blood. This TCR derives from a man younger than 30 in good health. This chain joins TRBV11-1 and TRBJ1-2, with D possibly TRBD1 on 6 matching bases. CDR3 DNA: TGTGCCAGCAGCCATGGAGCTGGCCCTAAGAACAGGGACCCCACCGTTAACTATGGCTACACCTTC. Protein sequence: CASSHGAGPKNRDPTVNYGYTF.